The 8 T cell receptor beta chains below all came from one sample that was sequenced in a study of cytomegalovirus exposure and HLA in healthy donors. Amplification used 60 Vbeta primers and 13 Jbeta primers. Method: immunoSEQ multiplex PCR; TCRdb's copy keeps in-frame clones and lacks some. The repertoire consists of around 100,000 clones, with over 65% occurring once and the leading ten covering roughly 15%. Material for sequencing was PBMCs. These receptors all stem from a woman between 18 and 29 years old in good health and CMV-seropositive.

The chain couples TRBV15 to TRBJ2-6, with no clear D. The CDR3 sequence is 18 residues long. The V and J ends lost 1 base and 1 base respectively, with 14 bases between them. Germline CDR1 reads LNHNV; CDR2 reads YYDKDF (reference sequence). The CDR3 nucleotides are TGTGCCACCAGCAGAGGGGTAGTTCTAGTTTCTGGGGCCAACGTCCTGACTTTC. It specifies CATSRGVVLVSGANVLTF.

The CDR3 loop reads CASIPTGTVNYGYTF. The DNA for the CDR3 is TGTGCCAGCATCCCCACCGGGACAGTAAACTATGGCTACACCTTC. This chain links TRBV5-5 with TRBJ1-2; TRBD1 aligns across 7 bases. CDR3 length: 15 residues. In germline, CDR1 is SGHKS, CDR2 YYEKEE (reference sequence). Germline trimming cut 6 bases from V and 2 bases from J; bases unmatched to any gene: 10. The complete variable domain, with remaining parts taken from reference TRBV5-5 and TRBJ1-2, reads DAGVTQSPTHLIKTRGQQVTLRCSPISGHKSVSWYQQVLGQGPQFIFQYYEKEERGRGNFPDRFSARQFPNYSSELNVNALLLGDSALYLCASIPTGTVNYGYTFGSGTRLTVV.

The J gene is TRBJ2-7, the V gene TRBV11-3, with a possible D match to TRBD2 (6 bases). V lost 0 bases, J lost 6 bases, and 21 bases lay in between. CDR3 length: 17 amino acids. Germline-derived CDR1 and CDR2 are SGHNT and YENEEA. The CDR3 nucleotides read TGTGCCAGCAGCTTAGATCTAATAACCCCGGGGAGGTCCGAGCAGTACTTC. Its translation is CASSLDLITPGRSEQYF.

The genes are TRBV4-3 and TRBJ1-2, with TRBD1 identical over 7 bases. This CDR3 is built from 15 residues. Germline V lookup: CDR1 LGHNA, CDR2 YSLEER. V dropped 0 bases and J dropped 4; count of bases not matched to a gene: 5. CDR3 sequence: CASSQEGKGAYGYTF. CDR3 DNA sequence: TGCGCCAGCAGCCAAGAGGGAAAGGGGGCCTATGGCTACACCTTC.

This sequence joins TRBV5-1 and TRBJ2-2; TRBD2 matches at 11 bases. This CDR3 region has 16 residues. Germline loops: CDR1 SGHRS, CDR2 YFSETQ. J was trimmed by 7 bases and V by 0 bases; bases with no gene match: 5. CDR3 DNA: TGCGCCAGCAGCTTGGCTAGCGGGGGGCATAACGGGGAGCTGTTTTTT. As protein: CASSLASGGHNGELFF.

In its sample, this clone was seen once. This chain links TRBV4-3 with TRBJ2-6; 7 nucleotides line up with TRBD1. The J segment lost 0 bases and the V segment lost 0 bases, leaving 2 bases of the junction unmatched. The CDR3 runs 17 residues. Germline CDR1 and CDR2: LGHNA and YSLEER. The CDR3 DNA reads as TGCGCCAGCAGCCAAGAGGGACAGATCTCTGGGGCCAACGTCCTGACTTTC. The encoded protein is CASSQEGQISGANVLTF.

This clone has more than one count but fewer than ten. The chain uses TRBV9 and TRBJ1-6, with 7 positions matching TRBD1. CDR1 SGDLS and CDR2 YYNGEE come from the germline V gene. The CDR3 has 15 amino acids. With V trimmed by 4 bases and J by 3 bases, 4 bases remained unmatched. The CDR3 region has the DNA TGTGCCAGCAGCCCCCGGGACAGCTATAATTCACCCCTCCACTTT. It specifies CASSPRDSYNSPLHF.

In its sample, this clone was seen once. The rearrangement joins TRBV4-3 to TRBJ2-7; 7 bases are a match to TRBD1. The germline CDR1 and CDR2 sequences are LGHNA and YSLEER. Unmatched junction bases numbered 13, after V lost 1 base and J lost 1 base. This CDR3 contains 18 residues. The CDR3 DNA sequence: TGCGCCAGCAGCCAAGGGCCCCCCGGGACAGCAATTTCCTACGAGCAGTACTTC. Protein product: CASSQGPPGTAISYEQYF.